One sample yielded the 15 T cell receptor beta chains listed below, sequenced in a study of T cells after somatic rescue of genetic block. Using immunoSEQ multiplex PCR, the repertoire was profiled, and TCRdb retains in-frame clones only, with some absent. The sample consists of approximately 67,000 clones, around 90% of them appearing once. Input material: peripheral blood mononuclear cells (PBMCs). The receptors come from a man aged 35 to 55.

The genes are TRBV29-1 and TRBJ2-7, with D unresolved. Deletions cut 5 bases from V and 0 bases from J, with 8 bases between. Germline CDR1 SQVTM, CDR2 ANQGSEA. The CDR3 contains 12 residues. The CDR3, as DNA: TGCAGCGTTCGTCTGGGCTCCTACGAGCAGTACTTC. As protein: CSVRLGSYEQYF.

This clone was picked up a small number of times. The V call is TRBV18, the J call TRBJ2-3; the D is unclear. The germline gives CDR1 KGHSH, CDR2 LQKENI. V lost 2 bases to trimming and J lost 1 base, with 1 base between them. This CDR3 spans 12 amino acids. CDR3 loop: CASSPGTDTQYF. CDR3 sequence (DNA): TGTGCCAGCTCACCAGGCACAGATACGCAGTATTTT. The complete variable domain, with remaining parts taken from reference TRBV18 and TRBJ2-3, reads NAGVMQNPRHLVRRRGQEARLRCSPMKGHSHVYWYRQLPEEGLKFMVYLQKENIIDESGMPKERFSAEFPKEGPSILRIQQVVRGDSAAYFCASSPGTDTQYFGPGTRLTVL.

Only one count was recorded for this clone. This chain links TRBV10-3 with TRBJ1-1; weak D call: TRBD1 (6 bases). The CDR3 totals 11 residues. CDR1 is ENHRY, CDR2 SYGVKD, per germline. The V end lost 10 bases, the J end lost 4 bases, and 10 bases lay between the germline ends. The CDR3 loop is CATQGFTEAFF. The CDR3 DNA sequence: TGTGCCACCCAGGGGTTCACTGAAGCTTTCTTT.

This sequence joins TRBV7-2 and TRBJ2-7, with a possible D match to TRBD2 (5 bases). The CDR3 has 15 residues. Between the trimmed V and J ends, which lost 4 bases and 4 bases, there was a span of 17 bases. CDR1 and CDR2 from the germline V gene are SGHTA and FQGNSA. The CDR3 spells CASSSRPSRDYEQYF. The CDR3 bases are TGTGCCAGCAGCTCTAGGCCTAGCAGAGATTACGAGCAGTACTTC.

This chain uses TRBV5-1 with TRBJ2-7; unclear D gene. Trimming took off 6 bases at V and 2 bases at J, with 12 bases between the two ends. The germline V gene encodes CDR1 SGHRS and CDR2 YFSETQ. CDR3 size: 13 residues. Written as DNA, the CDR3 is TGCGCCAGCATGGTACAGCCAACCTACGAGCAGTACTTC. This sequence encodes CASMVQPTYEQYF.

The CDR3 sequence: CASKLGTSGRAYEQYF. Written as DNA, the CDR3 is TGTGCCAGCAAACTGGGGACTAGCGGGAGAGCCTACGAGCAGTACTTC. This rearrangement joins TRBV28 to TRBJ2-7, with TRBD2 matching over 14 bases. Losses at the gene ends were 7 bases for V and 2 bases for J; bases not matched to a gene: 7. The CDR3 has 16 amino acids. Germline V gene data show CDR1 as MDHEN and CDR2 as SYDVKM.

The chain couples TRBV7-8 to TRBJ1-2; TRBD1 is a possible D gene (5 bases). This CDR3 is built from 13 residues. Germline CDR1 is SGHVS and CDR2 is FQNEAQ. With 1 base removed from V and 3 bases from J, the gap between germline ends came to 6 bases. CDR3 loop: CASSLEGDYGYTF. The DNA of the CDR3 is TGTGCCAGCAGCTTAGAAGGGGACTATGGCTACACCTTC.

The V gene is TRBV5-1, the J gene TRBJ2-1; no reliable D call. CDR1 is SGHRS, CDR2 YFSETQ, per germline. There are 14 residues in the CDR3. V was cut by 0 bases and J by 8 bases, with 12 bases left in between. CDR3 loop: CASSLELGLDEQFF. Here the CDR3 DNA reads TGCGCCAGCAGCTTGGAGTTGGGTTTGGATGAGCAGTTCTTC.

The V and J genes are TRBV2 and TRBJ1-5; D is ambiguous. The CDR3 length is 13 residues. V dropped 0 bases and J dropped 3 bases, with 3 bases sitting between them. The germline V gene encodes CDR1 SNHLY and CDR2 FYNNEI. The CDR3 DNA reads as TGTGCCAGCAGTGAAGCCTTCAATCAGCCCCAGCATTTT. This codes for CASSEAFNQPQHF.

CDR3 nucleotides: TGTGCCAGCCGACCGCAGGGGACCTCCTACGAGCAGTACTTC. Its protein is CASRPQGTSYEQYF. The chain joins TRBV6-5 to TRBJ2-5; perhaps TRBD1 as D (6 bases). With the DNA end fitting TRBJ2-7 better, the J assignment may be wrong. CDR3 length: 14 amino acids. Looked up from germline, CDR1 is MNHEY and CDR2 is SVGAGI.

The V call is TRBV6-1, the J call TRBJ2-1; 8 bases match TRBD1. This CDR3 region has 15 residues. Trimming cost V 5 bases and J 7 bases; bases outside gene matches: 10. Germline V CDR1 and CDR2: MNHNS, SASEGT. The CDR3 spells CASSRQGLNSNEQFF. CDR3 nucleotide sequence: TGTGCCAGCAGTCGACAGGGGCTTAATTCTAATGAGCAGTTCTTC.

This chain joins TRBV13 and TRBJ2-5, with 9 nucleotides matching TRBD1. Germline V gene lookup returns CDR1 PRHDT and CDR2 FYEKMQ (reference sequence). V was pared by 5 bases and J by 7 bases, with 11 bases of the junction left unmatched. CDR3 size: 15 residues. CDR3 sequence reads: CASSLETGGLSTQYF. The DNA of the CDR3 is TGTGCCAGCAGCCTTGAGACAGGGGGTTTGTCGACCCAGTACTTC.

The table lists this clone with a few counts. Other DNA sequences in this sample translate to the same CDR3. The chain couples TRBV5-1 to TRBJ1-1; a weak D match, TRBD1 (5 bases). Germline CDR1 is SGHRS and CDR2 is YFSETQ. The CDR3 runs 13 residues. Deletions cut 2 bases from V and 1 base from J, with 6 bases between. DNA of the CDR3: TGCGCCAGCAGCTTTGGGGGGAACACTGAAGCTTTCTTT. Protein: CASSFGGNTEAFF.

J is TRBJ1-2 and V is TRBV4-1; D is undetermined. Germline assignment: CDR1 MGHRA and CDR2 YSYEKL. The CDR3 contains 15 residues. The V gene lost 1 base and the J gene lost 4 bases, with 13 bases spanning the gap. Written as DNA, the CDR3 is TGCGCCAGCAGCCAAGGCGGGATGGGCCTCTATGGCTACACCTTC. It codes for CASSQGGMGLYGYTF.

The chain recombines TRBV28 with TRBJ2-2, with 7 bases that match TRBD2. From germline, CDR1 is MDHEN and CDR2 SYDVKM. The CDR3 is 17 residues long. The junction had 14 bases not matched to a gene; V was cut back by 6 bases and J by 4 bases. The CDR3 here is CASSPAGGLRSTGELFF. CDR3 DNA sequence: TGTGCCAGCAGCCCCGCTGGGGGACTAAGATCCACCGGGGAGCTGTTTTTT.